The 19 T cell receptor beta chains below all came from one sample that was sequenced in a study of STAT5B mutations in CD4+ large granular lymphocyte leukemia. Method: immunoSEQ multiplex PCR; TCRdb's copy keeps in-frame clones and lacks some. The table records tens of thousands of clones, roughly three quarters of them present only once. Source material: CD4+ T cells from blood buffy coats. The receptors come from a human donor in good health.

The chain has TRBV6-1 and TRBJ2-6, with TRBD2 matching 7 bases. Germline CDR1 and CDR2: MNHNS and SASEGT. V lost 11 bases to trimming and J lost 0 bases; unmatched junction nucleotides: 7. The CDR3 length is 15 residues. The CDR3 DNA reads TGTGCCGGGAGGGGCGGAATCTCTGGGGCCAACGTCCTGACTTTC. This encodes CAGRGGISGANVLTF.

The V and J genes are TRBV19 and TRBJ2-2; D call uncertain. CDR3 length equals 12 residues. Trimming left V 10 bases short and J 6 bases short, with 12 bases between. Germline V gene data show CDR1 as LNHDA and CDR2 as SQIVND (reference sequence). The CDR3: CATKPLAGELFF. In nucleotides, the CDR3 is TGTGCCACTAAACCACTGGCCGGGGAGCTGTTTTTT.

This chain links TRBV5-1 with TRBJ1-5; D unclear. CDR3 length equals 13 residues. Trimming took off 4 bases at V and 4 bases at J, with 9 bases between the two ends. Germline V lookup: CDR1 SGHRS, CDR2 YFSETQ. CDR3: CASSQGPNQPQHF. The CDR3 DNA follows: TGCGCCAGCAGCCAAGGACCAAATCAGCCCCAGCATTTT. The full variable domain, in which reference TRBV5-1 and TRBJ1-5 provide the parts outside the CDR3, is KAGVTQTPRYLIKTRGQQVTLSCSPISGHRSVSWYQQTPGQGLQFLFEYFSETQRNKGNFPGRFSGRQFSNSRSEMNVSTLELGDSALYLCASSQGPNQPQHFGDGTRLSIL.

The chain joins TRBV7-2 to TRBJ2-5; 7 bases fit TRBD1. The CDR3 is 13 amino acids. CDR1 and CDR2 from the germline V gene are SGHTA and FQGNSA. V gave up 3 bases and J gave up 3 bases; unmatched junction bases: 1. The CDR3, as DNA: TGTGCCAGCAGCTTGGGGACAGAAGAGACCCAGTACTTC. Translating gives CASSLGTEETQYF.

This chain joins TRBV11-3 and TRBJ2-1; tentative D call: TRBD2 (6 bases). Trimming removed 7 bases from V and 5 bases from J, with 18 bases in between. CDR1 is SGHNT, CDR2 YENEEA, per germline. The CDR3 consists of 15 residues. The CDR3 loop is CASTSGPGTDNEQFF. CDR3 coding DNA: TGTGCCAGCACCTCTGGCCCCGGGACTGACAATGAGCAGTTCTTC. The full variable domain, its missing parts supplied by reference TRBV11-3 and TRBJ2-1, is EAGVVQSPRYKIIEKKQPVAFWCNPISGHNTLYWYLQNLGQGPELLIRYENEEAVDDSQLPKDRFSAERLKGVDSTLKIQPAELGDSAVYLCASTSGPGTDNEQFFGPGTRLTVL.

The V call is TRBV5-6, the J call TRBJ2-5; TRBD1 is a possible D gene (6 bases). The DNA end is more similar to TRBJ2-7, so the J call may be wrong. The CDR3 spans 15 residues. Germline V lookup: CDR1 SGHDT, CDR2 YYEEEE. For the CDR3, the DNA is TGTGCCAGCAGCCAAGGACAGTATGGGACCTACGAGCAGTACTTC. Its translation: CASSQGQYGTYEQYF.

This clone was seen a handful of times. The chain joins TRBV6-5 to TRBJ1-5; no clear D. Trimming took 0 bases from V and 3 from J, leaving 9 bases between them. Germline CDR1 reads MNHEY; CDR2 reads SVGAGI. This CDR3 contains 15 residues. In DNA form, the CDR3 reads TGTGCCAGCAGTTACTCGAGAACACCCAATCAGCCCCAGCATTTT. Translated: CASSYSRTPNQPQHF.

The chain links TRBV4-1 to TRBJ1-1; D is perhaps TRBD1 (5 bases). Looked up from germline, CDR1 is MGHRA and CDR2 is YSYEKL. The CDR3 loop spans 13 amino acids. With 0 bases removed from V and 11 bases from J, the gap between germline ends came to 13 bases. CDR3 loop: CASSQDTQVGAFF. CDR3 nucleotide sequence: TGCGCCAGCAGCCAAGATACACAGGTCGGCGCTTTCTTT.

There are a few counts of this clone. The rearrangement joins TRBV18 to TRBJ2-5; D not resolved. CDR1 and CDR2 from the germline V gene are KGHSH and LQKENI. The CDR3 runs 11 residues. Trimming left V 6 bases short and J 1 base short, with 3 bases between. The CDR3 sequence is CASSSQETQYF. CDR3 in DNA: TGTGCCAGCTCTTCCCAAGAGACCCAGTACTTC. Using reference TRBV18 and TRBJ2-5 for the parts outside the CDR3, the full variable domain is NAGVMQNPRHLVRRRGQEARLRCSPMKGHSHVYWYRQLPEEGLKFMVYLQKENIIDESGMPKERFSAEFPKEGPSILRIQQVVRGDSAAYFCASSSQETQYFGPGTRLLVL.

The V call is TRBV5-1, the J call TRBJ2-7; D is possibly TRBD1 or TRBD2 (5 bases each). V lost 5 bases, J lost 6 bases, and 15 bases lay in between. This CDR3 region has 13 residues. The V gene's germline CDR1 is SGHRS and CDR2 YFSETQ. The CDR3 coding sequence is TGCGCCAGCAGGCCCGGGGCGCTGGGCGAGCAGTACTTC. It encodes CASRPGALGEQYF. The full variable domain, with the rest looked up from reference TRBV5-1 and TRBJ2-7, is KAGVTQTPRYLIKTRGQQVTLSCSPISGHRSVSWYQQTPGQGLQFLFEYFSETQRNKGNFPGRFSGRQFSNSRSEMNVSTLELGDSALYLCASRPGALGEQYFGPGTRLTVT.

CDR3: CASSLGLAAQETQYF. The CDR3, as DNA: TGTGCCAGCAGCTTAGGTCTGGCGGCACAAGAGACCCAGTACTTC. The chain uses TRBV7-2 and TRBJ2-5, with D unclear. The CDR3 has 15 amino acids. From germline, CDR1 is SGHTA and CDR2 FQGNSA. V lost 1 base and J lost 2, with 11 bases in between.

V usage is TRBV5-1 and J usage is TRBJ2-1, with 9 positions matching TRBD2. CDR1 and CDR2 (germline): SGHRS, YFSETQ. This CDR3 is built from 14 residues. V gave up 2 bases and J gave up 10 bases; unmatched junction bases: 7. The CDR3, as DNA: TGCGCCAGCAGCTTTAGCGGGAGTCAAAGGGAGCAGTTCTTC. Its protein is CASSFSGSQREQFF.

The V call is TRBV2, the J call TRBJ2-1, with D uncertain. Germline V lookup: CDR1 SNHLY, CDR2 FYNNEI. Trimming cost V 4 bases and J 10 bases, with 8 bases left between them. The CDR3 is 11 amino acids. The CDR3 DNA is TGTGCCAGCAGTGGCCGAGCCGAGCAGTTCTTC. It encodes CASSGRAEQFF.

The chain recombines TRBV28 with TRBJ1-2; 7 bases agree with TRBD1. Trimming at V came to 5 bases and at J to 4 bases, leaving 4 bases not matched to a gene. The CDR3 has 13 amino acids. Germline CDR1 and CDR2: MDHEN and SYDVKM. The CDR3, as DNA: TGTGCCAGCAGTCCAGGACAGGTCTATGGCTACACCTTC. As protein: CASSPGQVYGYTF.

This clone was recorded once. The chain carries TRBV7-3 and TRBJ2-5; D possibly matches TRBD1 or TRBD2 (5 bases each). Trimming removed 4 bases at V and 4 bases at J, with 16 bases between. Germline-derived CDR1 and CDR2 are SGHTA and FQGTGA. The CDR3 loop spans 15 amino acids. In DNA form, the CDR3 reads TGTGCCAGCAGCTCGACCGGGACCCTGGGAGAGACCCAGTACTTC. Residues: CASSSTGTLGETQYF.

This clone was seen a few times. The rearrangement joins TRBV30 to TRBJ1-2, with D uncertain. The V gene lost 0 bases and the J gene lost 2 bases, with 4 bases spanning the gap. CDR1 is GTSNPN, CDR2 SVGIG, per germline (reference sequence). The CDR3 covers 12 residues. The CDR3 nucleotides are TGTGCCTGGAGTGTTAAGAACTATGGCTACACCTTC. Encoded protein: CAWSVKNYGYTF. The full variable domain, in which reference TRBV30 and TRBJ1-2 provide the parts outside the CDR3, is SQTIHQWPATLVQPVGSPLSLECTVEGTSNPNLYWYRQAAGRGLQLLFYSVGIGQISSEVPQNLSASRPQDRQFILSSKKLLLSDSGFYLCAWSVKNYGYTFGSGTRLTVV.

The chain combines TRBV5-1 with TRBJ2-1; no definite D call. V was pared by 4 bases and J by 2 bases, with 10 bases between. This CDR3 is built from 14 residues. CDR1 is SGHRS, CDR2 YFSETQ, per germline. The CDR3 spells CASSPLLAYNEQFF. The CDR3 DNA follows: TGCGCCAGCAGCCCCTTACTGGCCTACAATGAGCAGTTCTTC.

In its sample, this clone was seen a few times. The chain recombines TRBV6-1 with TRBJ1-5, with D hard to call. V dropped 6 bases and J dropped 0 bases, with 12 bases sitting between them. The CDR3 spans 15 residues. Germline-derived CDR1 and CDR2 are MNHNS and SASEGT. Here the CDR3 reads CASSVGRSSNQPQHF. The CDR3 DNA is TGTGCCAGCAGCGTCGGCCGCTCTAGCAATCAGCCCCAGCATTTT.

The CDR3 protein is CASSPTVYAKVPQHF. CDR3 bases: TGTGCCAGCAGCCCCACGGTATACGCGAAGGTTCCCCAGCATTTT. The genes are TRBV7-2 and TRBJ1-5; D gene ambiguous. V was clipped by 5 bases and J by 10 bases, with 21 bases between them. Germline assignment: CDR1 SGHTA and CDR2 FQGNSA. This CDR3 is 15 amino acids long.